Listed below are T cell receptor beta chains from one sample, sequenced in a study of CXCR4 blockade with PD-1 therapy in pancreatic cancer. Libraries were prepared by immunoSEQ multiplex PCR; TCRdb keeps only in-frame clonotypes and omits some of them. This sample carries over 15,000 clones, about 72% of them seen once, and the ten largest clones take 5.5% to 6%. Sequencing used tumor tissue. The receptor source for this set is a human donor with pancreatic ductal adenocarcinoma. Both conserved end residues are part of each CDR3. Each record gives: clone size, J gene, D gene, V gene, CDR3 DNA, CDR3 protein. D genes are given only for firm matches. Clone size is given for some rows only: seen once, a few or many times, or a class if the clone is expanded.

>-|TRBJ2-3|-|TRBV28
TGTGCCAGCAGTCCAGGTAAAGGGGCTCGCACAGATACGCAGTATTTT
CASSPGKGARTDTQYF
>large|TRBJ1-2|-|TRBV28
TGTGCCAGCAGTTTCTCTACGGGGATAGCTAACTATGGCTACACCTTC
CASSFSTGIANYGYTF
>-|TRBJ1-1|-|TRBV18
TGTGCCAGCTCACGCGAGGTGGGTACTGAAGCTTTCTTT
CASSREVGTEAFF
>-|TRBJ1-4|-|TRBV6-8
TGTGCCAGCAGTTACAGGGCGGGAGCCAATGAAAAACTGTTTTTT
CASSYRAGANEKLFF
>medium-sized|TRBJ1-2|-|TRBV4-1
TGCGCCAGCAGCCAAGGGGATCCCCGGGGAGATGGCTACACCTTC
CASSQGDPRGDGYTF
>-|TRBJ1-2|-|TRBV25-1
TGTGCCAGCAGAGGGGGTAACTATGGCTACACCTTC
CASRGGNYGYTF
>once|TRBJ2-3|-|TRBV23-1
TGCGCCAGCAGCCAAGAGGGACTCAGCACAGATACGCAGTATTTT
CASSQEGLSTDTQYF
>few|TRBJ2-2|-|TRBV11-3
TGTGCCAGCAGCTCAACGTTATCGGCCGGGGAGCTGTTTTTT
CASSSTLSAGELFF
>-|TRBJ2-7|-|TRBV1
TGCGCCACCTCTGACGGGAGGGCGGGGGAGCAGTACTTC
CATSDGRAGEQYF
>-|TRBJ2-7|-|TRBV4-1
TGCGCCAGCAGCCAAGAAGGTAACAGGGCGAGGGAGCAGTACTTC
CASSQEGNRAREQYF
>-|TRBJ2-2|TRBD1|TRBV5-1
TGCGCCAGCAGCTTGGGGGACAGGGCGGACACCGGGGAGCTGTTTTTT
CASSLGDRADTGELFF
>few|TRBJ2-7|-|TRBV6-8
TGTGCCAGCATCGCCGGTTCCTACGAGCAGTACTTC
CASIAGSYEQYF
>-|TRBJ1-5|TRBD1|TRBV19
TGTGCCAGTAGTATACAGGGACAGGGGAGCAATCAGCCCCAGCATTTT
CASSIQGQGSNQPQHF
>-|TRBJ2-1|TRBD2|TRBV2
TGTGCCAGCAGTGACTTTAGCGGGAGAGGCGAGCAGTTCTTC
CASSDFSGRGEQFF
>few|TRBJ2-1|TRBD2|TRBV15
TGTGCCACCAGCAGAGAATTCCGAGCGGGAGGGCCTGTGGATGAGCAGTTCTTC
CATSREFRAGGPVDEQFF
>-|TRBJ2-7|-|TRBV28
TGTGCCAGCAGTTTATTTGGTCTTCCCGAGCAGTACTTC
CASSLFGLPEQYF
>-|TRBJ2-1|TRBD2|TRBV28
TGTGCCAGCAGTCCCCAGGGCGGGAGGGCCAAGTATGAGCAGTTCTTC
CASSPQGGRAKYEQFF
>-|TRBJ2-1|-|TRBV2
TGTGCCAGCAATTCTCTGGGACTCTCTAATGAGCAGTTCTTC
CASNSLGLSNEQFF
>few|TRBJ2-7|TRBD1|TRBV11-3
TGTGCCAGCAGCTTAAGTGGACAGGGGAACGAGCAGTACTTC
CASSLSGQGNEQYF
>-|TRBJ2-3|TRBD2|TRBV28
TGTGCCAGCAGTCCTAGCGGGAGTGAAACAGATACGCAGTATTTT
CASSPSGSETDTQYF
>-|TRBJ2-2|TRBD1|TRBV18
TGTGCCAGCTCACCAGAGACAGGGTATACCGGGGAGCTGTTTTTT
CASSPETGYTGELFF
>-|TRBJ2-3|-|TRBV5-1
TGCGCCAGCAGCTTGAGTCAGGGCACAGATACGCAGTATTTT
CASSLSQGTDTQYF
>-|TRBJ2-1|-|TRBV15
TGTGCCACCAGCAGAGCGGGGGCCTACAATGAGCAGTTCTTC
CATSRAGAYNEQFF
>-|TRBJ2-1|TRBD2|TRBV5-1
TGCGCCAGCAGCTACAACAGGGGACTAGCGGGACATGGGAATGAGCAGTTCTTC
CASSYNRGLAGHGNEQFF
>few|TRBJ2-3|TRBD2|TRBV30
TGTGCCTGGCTCTTCAGCGGGAGGGCCCGCACAGATACGCAGTATTTT
CAWLFSGRARTDTQYF
>-|TRBJ2-4|TRBD2|TRBV19
TGTGCCAGTAATTTAGCGGGAGGCGAAAACATTCAGTACTTC
CASNLAGGENIQYF
>-|TRBJ1-2|-|TRBV29-1
TGCAGCGTTGTCGGGAACAACTATGGCTACACCTTC
CSVVGNNYGYTF
>-|TRBJ2-1|TRBD2|TRBV28
TGTGCCAGCAGTTCCTCTAGCGGAAGCTCCTACAATGAGCAGTTCTTC
CASSSSSGSSYNEQFF
>-|TRBJ2-7|TRBD1|TRBV30
TGTGCCTGGAGCCAGGACAGGGACGAGCAGTACTTC
CAWSQDRDEQYF
>-|TRBJ2-2|-|TRBV19
TGTGCCAGTAGTACCCGCCTCGGGACTACCGGGGAGCTGTTTTTT
CASSTRLGTTGELFF
>-|TRBJ2-7|TRBD2|TRBV5-1
TGCGCCAGCAGCCCGCGGACTAGCGGGAGCCACGAGCAGTACTTC
CASSPRTSGSHEQYF
>-|TRBJ2-5|-|TRBV25-1
TGTGCCAGCAGTGAAGGGGCAGGGGCAGAGACCCAGTACTTC
CASSEGAGAETQYF
>-|TRBJ2-2|-|TRBV19
TGTGCCAGTAGTACCCAGACTAGTTCCGGGGAGCTGTTTTTT
CASSTQTSSGELFF
>-|TRBJ2-7|-|TRBV19
TGTGCCAGTAATTCCTCCCCCTACGAGCAGTACTTC
CASNSSPYEQYF
>few|TRBJ2-1|-|TRBV28
TGTGCCAGCAGTTTATCGCCCCGTGGTGGGCAGTTCTTC
CASSLSPRGGQFF
>-|TRBJ1-1|TRBD1|TRBV30
TGTGCCTGGAGTAGAACAGGGGCGGAAGCTTTCTTT
CAWSRTGAEAFF
>-|TRBJ1-6|-|TRBV5-1
TGCGCCAGCAGCTTGGCCGTAGGGTATGATTCACCCCTCCACTTT
CASSLAVGYDSPLHF
>-|TRBJ2-2|TRBD1|TRBV14
TGTGCCAGCAGCTTCAGTCGGACAGGGGCAATAGTATCCGGGGAGCTGTTTTTT
CASSFSRTGAIVSGELFF
>medium-sized|TRBJ2-7|-|TRBV9
TGTGCCAGCAGCGTAGATGGGGGGGCCGACGCGTACGAGCAGTACTTC
CASSVDGGADAYEQYF
>-|TRBJ2-2|TRBD2|TRBV6-7
TGTGCCAGCAGTTATGCACTAGCGGGGGAGGGCGTGGACACCGGGGAGCTGTTTTTT
CASSYALAGEGVDTGELFF
>-|TRBJ2-1|TRBD2|TRBV29-1
TGCAGCGTTGAAGACCTTAGCGGGAGTGCCTACAATGAGCAGTTCTTC
CSVEDLSGSAYNEQFF
>few|TRBJ1-1|-|TRBV9
TGTGCCAGCAGCTCCACTGCCACTGAAGCTTTCTTT
CASSSTATEAFF
>few|TRBJ2-1|-|TRBV7-1
TGTGCCAGCAGCCAAGATGGCGGTTACAATGAGCAGTTCTTC
CASSQDGGYNEQFF
>-|TRBJ1-1|TRBD1|TRBV19
TGTGCCAGTAGTATCCGACAGGGGCGTTTGAACACTGAAGCTTTCTTT
CASSIRQGRLNTEAFF
>-|TRBJ2-2|TRBD1|TRBV19
TGTGCCAGTAGCCCGGGACAGACGAACACCGGGGAGCTGTTTTTT
CASSPGQTNTGELFF
>-|TRBJ1-3|-|TRBV6-7
TGTGCCAGCAGCCCCGGACGGTACTCTGGAAACACCATATATTTT
CASSPGRYSGNTIYF
>-|TRBJ2-7|-|TRBV9
TGTGCCAGCAGCGCCCAGGGGCGGGAGAGAGACGAGCAGTACTTC
CASSAQGRERDEQYF
>-|TRBJ1-1|-|TRBV1
TGCGCCAGCAGCCATGGGAGGGGACGGAGCGCTGGGGACACTGAAGCTTTCTTT
CASSHGRGRSAGDTEAFF
>-|TRBJ2-2|-|TRBV28
TGTGCCAGCAGTCCACCGAACACCGGGGAGCTGTTTTTT
CASSPPNTGELFF
>-|TRBJ2-2|-|TRBV30
TGTGCCTGGAGTGTACCCGAGATTCCGAACACCGGGGAGCTGTTTTTT
CAWSVPEIPNTGELFF
>-|TRBJ2-4|TRBD2|TRBV15
TGTGCCACCAGCAGAGATTCAGGGAGGGTCTCCATGGACAAAAACATTCAGTACTTC
CATSRDSGRVSMDKNIQYF
>-|TRBJ2-4|-|TRBV19
TGTGCCAGTAGTATAGATCGCGACATTCAGTACTTC
CASSIDRDIQYF
>-|TRBJ2-1|-|TRBV19
TGTGCCAGTAGTTTTCTACCTCCGGGAAGCTCCTACAATGAGCAGTTCTTC
CASSFLPPGSSYNEQFF
>few|TRBJ2-1|TRBD1|TRBV10-3
TGTGCCACAAGACAGGGGCCATCCTACAATGAGCAGTTCTTC
CATRQGPSYNEQFF
>once|TRBJ1-2|TRBD1|TRBV19
TGTGCCAGTACCTCGGAAGGAGGGACAGGCTGGGACTATGGCTACACCTTC
CASTSEGGTGWDYGYTF
>-|TRBJ1-5|-|TRBV19
TGTGCCAGTAGTATTTTATCGGGAGAAGGACAGCCCCAGCATTTT
CASSILSGEGQPQHF